This entry lists 21 T cell receptor beta chains sequenced from one sample in a study of blood T cell repertoires in COVID-19. Some clones are missing from TCRdb's copy, which holds only in-frame ones; the method was immunoSEQ multiplex PCR. The sample shows approximately 300,000 clones, around 87% of them seen only once. Sequenced input: PBMCs or T cells enriched from blood (not recorded which). The receptors stem from a woman under 30 with acute COVID-19.

The chain joins TRBV28 to TRBJ1-1, with D possibly TRBD1 on 6 matching bases. The CDR3 totals 13 residues. Germline V gene sequence: CDR1 MDHEN, CDR2 SYDVKM. Trimming removed 5 bases at V and 4 bases at J, with 11 bases between. The CDR3 here is CASSGQFFTEAFF. CDR3 nucleotide sequence: TGTGCCAGCAGTGGACAGTTCTTCACTGAAGCTTTCTTT.

In this sample, this clone turned up once. This chain connects TRBV20-1 to TRBJ2-7; D not resolved. V lost 1 base and J lost 6, with 7 bases in between. This CDR3 is 11 amino acids long. Germline V CDR1 and CDR2: DFQATT, SNEGSKA (reference sequence). The CDR3 reads CSARAWSEQYF. CDR3 bases: TGCAGTGCTAGAGCCTGGAGCGAGCAGTACTTC.

The chain links TRBV4-1 to TRBJ2-7; 10 bases line up with TRBD2. The CDR3 covers 15 residues. V shed 4 bases, J shed 1 base, and the junction held 4 bases outside the gene matches. The germline CDR1 and CDR2 sequences are MGHRA and YSYEKL. CDR3 bases: TGCGCCAGCAGCCCAGCGGGGGGGCGGTCCTACGAGCAGTACTTC. Residues: CASSPAGGRSYEQYF.

The rearrangement joins TRBV9 to TRBJ1-1; 7 nucleotides match TRBD1. Germline V gene sequence: CDR1 SGDLS, CDR2 YYNGEE. With V trimmed by 3 bases and J by 7 bases, 6 bases remained unmatched. CDR3 size: 13 residues. In DNA, the CDR3 is TGTGCCAGCAGCGCCCGACAGGGATTTGAAGCTTTCTTT. It yields the protein CASSARQGFEAFF. The full variable domain, completed using reference TRBV9 and TRBJ1-1, is DSGVTQTPKHLITATGQRVTLRCSPRSGDLSVYWYQQSLDQGLQFLIQYYNGEERAKGNILERFSAQQFPDLHSELNLSSLELGDSALYFCASSARQGFEAFFGQGTRLTVV.

In DNA, the CDR3 is TGTGCCAGCAGCCAGGGAATCAGCCGAGACAGTAAAAACATTCAGTACTTC. Protein product: CASSQGISRDSKNIQYF. The V and J genes are TRBV14 and TRBJ2-4; tentative D call: TRBD1 (5 bases). There are 17 residues in the CDR3. Germline loops: CDR1 SGHDN, CDR2 FVKESK. Trimming shortened V by 3 bases and J by 4 bases, and 19 bases separated the two germline ends. Drawing the rest from reference TRBV14 and TRBJ2-4, the complete variable domain is EAGVTQFPSHSVIEKGQTVTLRCDPISGHDNLYWYRRVMGKEIKFLLHFVKESKQDESGMPNNRFLAERTGGTYSTLKVQPAELEDSGVYFCASSQGISRDSKNIQYFGAGTRLSVL.

The chain combines TRBV9 with TRBJ2-2, with 10 bases that match TRBD2. Per germline, CDR1 SGDLS and CDR2 YYNGEE. V shed 5 bases and J 8 bases; nucleotides not matched to a gene: 6. This CDR3 has 14 amino acids. The CDR3 is CASSPSGSAGELFF. The DNA for the CDR3 is TGTGCCAGCAGTCCTAGCGGGAGCGCAGGGGAGCTGTTTTTT.

This rearrangement joins TRBV6-5 to TRBJ1-5, with a weak D call TRBD1 (6 bases). The V end was cut by 6 bases, the J end by 4 bases, with 13 bases between. CDR3 size: 14 residues. Germline V lookup: CDR1 MNHEY, CDR2 SVGAGI. The CDR3 here is CASRPDSLNQPQHF. In nucleotides, the CDR3 is TGTGCCAGCAGACCGGACAGTTTAAATCAGCCCCAGCATTTT.

V is TRBV5-6 and J is TRBJ1-1; 7 bases are shared with TRBD1. The CDR3 covers 12 residues. Per germline, CDR1 SGHDT and CDR2 YYEEEE. V dropped 1 base and J dropped 11; count of bases not matched to a gene: 5. Here the CDR3 DNA reads TGTGCCAGCAGCTTGAGAACAGGGGAGGCTTTCTTT. Protein product: CASSLRTGEAFF.

The CDR3 region is CASSSTSGGETQYF. Here the CDR3 DNA reads TGTGCCAGCAGTTCGACTAGTGGGGGGGAGACCCAGTACTTC. The V and J genes are TRBV27 and TRBJ2-5; weak D call: TRBD2 (6 bases). This CDR3 is built from 14 residues. V was trimmed by 4 bases and J by 5 bases, leaving 14 bases between them. The germline CDR1 and CDR2 sequences are MNHEY and SMNVEV (reference sequence).

A single count supports this clone. V and J are TRBV3-1 (or the pseudogene TRBV3-2) and TRBJ1-2; the D is unclear. Germline V lookup: CDR1 LGHDT, CDR2 YNNKEL (reference sequence). The V end lost 0 bases, the J end lost 8 bases, and 10 bases lay between the germline ends. The CDR3 runs to 13 residues. Here the CDR3 DNA reads TGTGCCAGCAGCCAAGATATCGGGTCGGGCTACACCTTC. Translated, it gives CASSQDIGSGYTF.

DNA of the CDR3: TGTGCCTGGAGTACTGTTCCCGGGGAGCTGTTTTTT. It translates to CAWSTVPGELFF. The chain combines TRBV30 with TRBJ2-2; D gene unclear. Germline CDR1 and CDR2: GTSNPN and SVGIG (reference sequence). The CDR3 length is 12 residues. V was cut by 2 bases and J by 6 bases, with 7 bases left in between. Complete variable domain (other parts from reference TRBV30 and TRBJ2-2): SQTIHQWPATLVQPVGSPLSLECTVEGTSNPNLYWYRQAAGRGLQLLFYSVGIGQISSEVPQNLSASRPQDRQFILSSKKLLLSDSGFYLCAWSTVPGELFFGEGSRLTVL.

In its sample, this clone was seen a few times. This rearrangement joins TRBV5-4 to TRBJ1-2; D is unclear. Trimming cost V 4 bases and J 7 bases, with 8 bases left between them. The CDR3 is made up of 11 amino acids. Per the germline V gene, CDR1 is SGHNT and CDR2 is YYREEE (reference sequence). The CDR3 coding sequence is TGTGCCAGCAGCGGGCACGGTGGCTACACCTTC. Translated: CASSGHGGYTF.

The V call is TRBV28, the J call TRBJ1-6; D is undetermined. CDR3 length: 14 residues. CDR1 and CDR2 (germline): MDHEN, SYDVKM. Deletions cut 6 bases from V and 6 bases from J, with 12 bases between. CDR3: CASRFHQRNSPLHF. In DNA form, the CDR3 reads TGTGCCAGCAGGTTCCACCAGCGTAATTCACCCCTCCACTTT.

The CDR3 spells CASSPGGSRTEAFF. For the CDR3, the DNA is TGTGCCAGCAGTCCAGGGGGCAGTAGAACTGAAGCTTTCTTT. This rearrangement joins TRBV6-5 to TRBJ1-1; TRBD1 agrees at 8 bases. Germline lookup yields CDR1 MNHEY and CDR2 SVGAGI. V shed 5 bases and J 5 bases; nucleotides not matched to a gene: 7. This CDR3 is 14 amino acids long.

The CDR3 nucleotides are TGCAGTGCTATGGACTCGGGCTACACCTTC. The encoded protein is CSAMDSGYTF. The gene calls are TRBV20-1 and TRBJ1-2; D is unresolved. The CDR3 loop spans 10 amino acids. Germline V gene lookup returns CDR1 DFQATT and CDR2 SNEGSKA (reference sequence). With 4 bases removed from V and 8 bases from J, the gap between germline ends came to 8 bases.

This chain uses TRBV30 with TRBJ2-1, with D unclear. Germline V gene data show CDR1 as GTSNPN and CDR2 as SVGIG (reference sequence). CDR3 length: 10 residues. V lost 1 base and J lost 9, with 4 bases in between. The CDR3 loop is CAWSEREQFF. The DNA of the CDR3 is TGTGCCTGGAGTGAGCGTGAGCAGTTCTTC.

This chain connects TRBV28 to TRBJ1-1; D is unclear. The CDR3 length is 14 residues. Germline V gene sequence: CDR1 MDHEN, CDR2 SYDVKM. Trimming cost V 3 bases and J 4 bases, with 12 bases left between them. The CDR3, as DNA: TGTGCCAGCAGTTTGAGGGTTACGGGCACTGAAGCTTTCTTT. This sequence encodes CASSLRVTGTEAFF. Looking up the rest from reference TRBV28 and TRBJ1-1 gives the full variable domain: DVKVTQSSRYLVKRTGEKVFLECVQDMDHENMFWYRQDPGLGLRLIYFSYDVKMKEKGDIPEGYSVSREKKERFSLILESASTNQTSMYLCASSLRVTGTEAFFGQGTRLTVV.

The rearrangement joins TRBV2 to TRBJ2-7, with TRBD2 matching 16 bases. From germline, CDR1 is SNHLY and CDR2 FYNNEI. The ends lost 8 bases at V and 9 bases at J; junction bases unmatched: 4. The CDR3 totals 13 residues. The CDR3 here is CASSGTSGRGQYF. CDR3 nucleotides: TGTGCCAGCTCAGGGACTAGCGGGAGGGGGCAGTACTTC.

The CDR3 here is CASSPPNRASFF. The CDR3 nucleotides read TGTGCCAGCTCACCACCGAACAGGGCGTCTTTCTTT. The V and J genes are TRBV18 and TRBJ1-1; D is possibly TRBD1 (6 bases). The CDR3 has 12 residues. Trimming removed 0 bases from V and 12 bases from J, with 11 bases in between. Looked up from germline, CDR1 is KGHSH and CDR2 is LQKENI. The complete variable domain, with remaining parts taken from reference TRBV18 and TRBJ1-1, reads NAGVMQNPRHLVRRRGQEARLRCSPMKGHSHVYWYRQLPEEGLKFMVYLQKENIIDESGMPKERFSAEFPKEGPSILRIQQVVRGDSAAYFCASSPPNRASFFGQGTRLTVV.

V is TRBV19 and J is TRBJ1-5; tentatively, D is TRBD1 (5 bases). Germline loops: CDR1 LNHDA, CDR2 SQIVND (reference sequence). The V end was cut by 4 bases, the J end by 7 bases, with 14 bases between. The length of the CDR3 is 14 residues. CDR3 bases: TGTGCCAGTAGTAGTAAGGGGATGGCGCAGCCCCAGCATTTT. Protein product: CASSSKGMAQPQHF.

This chain links TRBV11-3 with TRBJ1-1; 11 nucleotides align to TRBD1. Trimming removed 4 bases from V and 3 bases from J; junction bases left unmatched: 4. Germline V gives CDR1 SGHNT, CDR2 YENEEA. There are 15 residues in the CDR3. CDR3 sequence reads: CASSSGQGADTEAFF. The CDR3 region has the DNA TGTGCCAGCAGCTCTGGACAGGGGGCTGACACTGAAGCTTTCTTT.